This entry lists 16 T cell receptor beta chains sequenced from one sample in a study of blood T cell repertoires in COVID-19. The table came from immunoSEQ multiplex PCR; TCRdb's copy has only in-frame clones and leaves some out. The sample yields 100,000 to 120,000 clones, over 65% seen once. Source material: peripheral blood. These receptors were obtained from a woman older than 75 with acute or convalescent COVID-19.

V usage is TRBV11-2 and J usage is TRBJ1-2; 9 bases fit TRBD1. CDR1 and CDR2 from the germline V gene are SGHAT and FQNNGV. This CDR3 has 15 amino acids. V shed 7 bases, J shed 3 bases, and the junction held 9 bases outside the gene matches. This CDR3 is CASTPRTGEYYGYTF. DNA for the CDR3: TGTGCCAGCACTCCACGGACAGGGGAGTACTATGGCTACACCTTC.

This clone was picked up one time. The chain carries TRBV4-1 and TRBJ2-7; 14 nucleotides line up with TRBD2. Germline V lookup: CDR1 MGHRA, CDR2 YSYEKL. This CDR3 has 17 residues. Trimming removed 1 base from V and 5 bases from J; junction bases left unmatched: 7. CDR3 DNA: TGCGCCAGCAGCCAAGGACTAGCGGGAGGGTCGTTCCACGAGCAGTACTTC. This sequence encodes CASSQGLAGGSFHEQYF.

The CDR3 DNA sequence: TGCGCCAGCAGCTTCACCGGGACAGGGCGAGAGACCCAGTACTTC. Its protein is CASSFTGTGRETQYF. The V and J genes are TRBV5-1 and TRBJ2-5; 9 nucleotides line up with TRBD1. This CDR3 spans 15 amino acids. Germline V gene data show CDR1 as SGHRS and CDR2 as YFSETQ. The trim removed 2 bases at V and 4 bases at J, leaving 6 bases unmatched.

This clone occurred a few times. The V and J genes are TRBV20-1 and TRBJ1-5; a weak D match, TRBD1 (5 bases). The CDR3 has 15 amino acids. Germline values: CDR1 DFQATT, CDR2 SNEGSKA (reference sequence). V dropped 3 bases and J dropped 4 bases, with 16 bases sitting between them. The CDR3 DNA is TGCAGTGCTAGTAGCGGGGGACGATGGAATCAGCCCCAGCATTTT. Translated: CSASSGGRWNQPQHF.

Only one count was recorded for this clone. V is TRBV5-1 and J is TRBJ2-2, with 8 bases that match TRBD1. This CDR3 is 15 amino acids long. Germline CDR1 is SGHRS and CDR2 is YFSETQ. With 6 bases clipped from V and 5 bases from J, the junction kept 9 bases outside the gene matches. Here the CDR3 DNA reads TGCGCCAGCACCCCCGGCACAGGGGGAACCGGGGAGCTGTTTTTT. Translated, it gives CASTPGTGGTGELFF.

The chain couples TRBV7-9 to TRBJ2-4; a possible D gene is TRBD1 (6 bases). Germline V gene lookup returns CDR1 SEHNR and CDR2 FQNEAQ (reference sequence). This CDR3 has 15 residues. V lost 1 base to trimming and J lost 0 bases, with 7 bases between them. The CDR3 DNA reads as TGTGCCAGCAGCTTAGGGGACATAGCCAAAAACATTCAGTACTTC. Amino acid sequence: CASSLGDIAKNIQYF.

The chain joins TRBV19 to TRBJ1-1, with 9 bases identical to TRBD1. Germline-derived CDR1 and CDR2 are LNHDA and SQIVND (reference sequence). The CDR3 runs to 16 residues. V lost 7 bases to trimming and J lost 5 bases; unmatched junction nucleotides: 14. This CDR3 reads CASTPGGDRDWTEAFF. The CDR3 nucleotides are TGTGCCAGTACCCCCGGCGGGGACAGGGACTGGACTGAAGCTTTCTTT.

This rearrangement joins TRBV27 to TRBJ1-6; D might be TRBD1 (5 bases). Germline V gene sequence: CDR1 MNHEY, CDR2 SMNVEV (reference sequence). V was cut by 9 bases and J by 0 bases, with 21 bases left in between. The CDR3 runs to 18 residues. CDR3 amino acids: CASPWAGGSLSYNSPLHF. Written as DNA, the CDR3 is TGTGCCAGTCCTTGGGCGGGGGGGTCCCTCTCCTATAATTCACCCCTCCACTTT.

The V call is TRBV5-1, the J call TRBJ1-6; D perhaps matches TRBD1 (6 bases). Trimming left V 0 bases short and J 0 bases short, with 13 bases between. CDR3 length: 18 amino acids. The germline V gene has CDR1 SGHRS and CDR2 YFSETQ. The CDR3 DNA is TGCGCCAGCAGCTTGGATCTCCAGGGGAGCTCCTATAATTCACCCCTCCACTTT. As protein: CASSLDLQGSSYNSPLHF.

The V and J genes are TRBV6-1 and TRBJ2-3; D may be TRBD2 (5 bases). The germline CDR1 and CDR2 sequences are MNHNS and SASEGT. V lost 4 bases to trimming and J lost 1 base, with 18 bases between them. The CDR3 is made up of 17 amino acids. This CDR3 reads CASSGGILAEGTDTQYF. For the CDR3, the DNA is TGTGCCAGCAGTGGAGGGATTCTAGCAGAAGGCACAGATACGCAGTATTTT.

This clone was seen a handful of times. V gene TRBV11-2 combines with J gene TRBJ2-4; 8 bases are shared with TRBD1. Germline V gene data show CDR1 as SGHAT and CDR2 as FQNNGV. The CDR3 has 15 residues. V lost 1 base to trimming and J lost 4 bases; unmatched junction nucleotides: 3. CDR3 sequence reads: CASSLVTGGKNIQYF. CDR3 bases: TGTGCCAGCAGCTTAGTTACAGGGGGAAAAAACATTCAGTACTTC.

The DNA for the CDR3 is TGTGCCAGCAGCTTAGATCTAAGGGGAAATCAGCCCCAGCATTTT. This gives the protein CASSLDLRGNQPQHF. The rearrangement links TRBV7-9 to TRBJ1-5, with D possibly being TRBD1 (5 bases). V was pared by 1 base and J by 4 bases, with 11 bases between. This CDR3 has 15 amino acids. Germline CDR1 and CDR2: SEHNR and FQNEAQ (reference sequence).

This chain links TRBV10-3 with TRBJ1-5; 7 bases map to TRBD1. This CDR3 is 13 amino acids long. With 7 bases clipped from V and 7 bases from J, the junction kept 7 bases outside the gene matches. Germline V gives CDR1 ENHRY, CDR2 SYGVKD. CDR3 DNA sequence: TGTGCCATCAACAGGGGTGAAGGCCAGCCCCAGCATTTT. It specifies CAINRGEGQPQHF.

The chain is built from TRBV5-1 and TRBJ1-2; 7 nucleotides line up with TRBD1. The CDR3 totals 13 residues. After removal of 2 bases from V and 6 bases from J, the junction contained 4 bases not matched to a gene. Per the germline V gene, CDR1 is SGHRS and CDR2 is YFSETQ. CDR3 nucleotide sequence: TGCGCCAGCAGCTTCGAGGGGGCTGATGGCTACACCTTC. This encodes CASSFEGADGYTF.

The V call is TRBV27, the J call TRBJ1-6, with 8 bases fitting TRBD1. Germline V gene lookup returns CDR1 MNHEY and CDR2 SMNVEV (reference sequence). Trimming took 4 bases from V and 7 from J; bases not matched to a gene: 3. The CDR3 sequence is 14 residues long. The CDR3 spells CASSYDRGNSPLHF. Written as DNA, the CDR3 is TGTGCCAGCAGTTATGACAGGGGCAATTCACCCCTCCACTTT.

This chain links TRBV29-1 with TRBJ2-4, with a possible D match to TRBD2 (5 bases). The length of the CDR3 is 19 residues. V lost 1 base to trimming and J lost 3 bases, with 25 bases between them. Germline V CDR1 and CDR2: SQVTM, ANQGSEA. The CDR3 sequence: CSVEAQRRVEGARKNIQYF. CDR3 sequence (DNA): TGCAGCGTTGAAGCGCAACGAAGGGTTGAGGGTGCCCGCAAAAACATTCAGTACTTC. Filled out from reference TRBV29-1 and TRBJ2-4, the complete variable domain reads SAVISQKPSRDICQRGTSLTIQCQVDSQVTMMFWYRQQPGQSLTLIATANQGSEATYESGFVIDKFPISRPNLTFSTLTVSNMSPEDSSIYLCSVEAQRRVEGARKNIQYFGAGTRLSVL.